This T cell receptor beta chain is from a study of regulatory T cells in long-lasting Graves disease. Overall study results and limits: TRBV28 was favored in persistent disease, as were TRBJ1-2 and TRBJ2-5.

The germline gives CDR1 DFQATT, CDR2 SNEGSKA (reference sequence). The length of the CDR3 is 14 residues. Trimming at V came to 6 bases and at J to 2 bases, leaving 8 bases not matched to a gene. The time point is: newly diagnosed GD, antithyroid drugs for less than 3 months. Extracted RNA from PBMCs served as the source of the TCR library. In this sample, this clonotype turned up many times. Its antigen is unidentified. According to the study, TCR beta libraries were built with iRepertoire HTBI primers and CDR3-region Arm-PCR. Per the original methods: Identified across the samples were 55 to 75 TRBV segments and roughly 13 TRBJ segments. TCRdb analysed the multiplex PCR reads with MiXCR anew, one entry per CDR3 protein. The V and J calls, along with clone size, are taken from TCRdb and not from the paper's own processing. Found here are a few hundred thousand distinct CDR3 sequences, 18% of them singletons; the top ten hold approximately 20%.

The chain uses TRBV20-1 and TRBJ1-1; 8 positions match TRBD1. The sample in question was peripheral blood mononuclear cells (PBMCs), obtained at new diagnosis, from a patient treated with antithyroid drugs. The origin of this receptor is a female donor with Graves disease. The CDR3: CSAYKGQENTEAFF. Here the CDR3 DNA reads TGCAGTGCCTATAAGGGACAGGAAAACACTGAAGCTTTCTTT.